The 27 T cell receptor beta chains presented below share a single source sample, sequenced in a study of identical twins (dated by TCRdb to the mid-2010s). The library was obtained by 5' RACE. Sequencing was performed on an Illumina HiSeq 2000. TCRdb reworked the public reads: Q25 trimming with fastp, MiXCR clone assembly, productive beta chains retained. For every CDR3 protein sequence, its rows merge into one entry that carries the most common genes and DNA. The sample includes about 390,000 distinct CDR3 sequences, with 9% to 10% observed a single time. Under 10% of the sample is held by the ten biggest clonotypes. Material: naive T cells sorted from blood. The cell subset or site label corresponds to: cells isolated with a human naive T-cell isolation kit. The receptors stem from a woman aged 45-59 years in good health.

This clonotype was detected many times. The chain recombines TRBV12-3 or TRBV12-4 with TRBJ2-7, with D uncertain. V was trimmed by 4 bases and J by 4 bases, leaving 5 bases between them. This CDR3 has 11 amino acids. The CDR3 reads CASSWSYEQYV. The CDR3 nucleotides read TGTGCCAGCAGTTGGAGTTACGAGCAGTACGTC.

This chain joins TRBV11-2 and TRBJ2-5; tentative D call: TRBD2 (6 bases). The V end was cut by 2 bases, the J end by 5 bases, with 12 bases between. The germline V gene encodes CDR1 SGHAT and CDR2 FQNNGV. The CDR3 is 14 residues long. This CDR3 reads CASSLYGGTETQYF. CDR3 coding DNA: TGTGCCAGCAGCTTATACGGCGGGACCGAGACCCAGTACTTC. Filled out from reference TRBV11-2 and TRBJ2-5, the complete variable domain reads EAGVAQSPRYKIIEKRQSVAFWCNPISGHATLYWYQQILGQGPKLLIQFQNNGVVDDSQLPKDRFSAERLKGVDSTLKIQPAKLEDSAVYLCASSLYGGTETQYFGPGTRLLVL.

CDR3 bases: TGCGCCAGCAGCTCTACCGCACAGGGTGGATATGGCTACACCTTC. Its translation is CASSSTAQGGYGYTF. The chain combines TRBV5-1 with TRBJ1-2; D perhaps matches TRBD1 (6 bases). Per the germline V gene, CDR1 is SGHRS and CDR2 is YFSETQ. Trimming stripped 3 bases from V and 5 bases from J, with 17 bases between. This CDR3 has 15 residues.

The chain joins TRBV10-3 to TRBJ2-1, with D possibly being TRBD1 or TRBD2 (5 bases each). The CDR3 is 16 amino acids. The V end was cut by 6 bases, the J end by 5 bases, with 20 bases between. Germline V CDR1 and CDR2: ENHRY, SYGVKD. The CDR3 nucleotides are TGTGCCATCAGGGGAACACTAGAGGGGATGCACAATGAGCAGTTCTTC. This translates into CAIRGTLEGMHNEQFF.

This clonotype was observed many times. The chain has TRBV6-2 or TRBV6-3 and TRBJ2-5; D ambiguous. Germline CDR1 MNHEY, CDR2 SVGEGT. V was cut by 5 bases and J by 5 bases, with 21 bases left in between. This CDR3 region has 16 residues. CDR3 DNA: TGTGCCAGCAGTCCCCTCCTTTTTAGTTTGGTGGAGACCCAGTACTTC. Residues: CASSPLLFSLVETQYF.

This clonotype showed up just a few times. The J gene is TRBJ1-1, the V gene TRBV10-3; 8 positions agree with TRBD1. V lost 4 bases to trimming and J lost 2 bases; unmatched junction nucleotides: 6. This CDR3 spans 15 amino acids. Germline V gene lookup returns CDR1 ENHRY and CDR2 SYGVKD. The CDR3 sequence: CAISGGGQANTEAFF. In nucleotides, the CDR3 is TGTGCCATCAGTGGGGGGGGACAGGCCAACACTGAAGCTTTCTTT.

Comments on this clonotype: Its ends do not fully match the called genes, so a read error is possible. The chain is built from TRBV11-2 and TRBJ2-2, with TRBD1 identical over 10 bases. CDR3 length: 17 residues. Germline CDR1 reads SGHAT; CDR2 reads FQNNGV. The CDR3 DNA reads as TGTGCCCGCAGCGACCTCGCCGGGACAGGGGCCACCGGGGAGCTGTTTTTT. Amino acid sequence: CARSDLAGTGATGELFF.

This clonotype was seen ten or more times. V and J are TRBV5-4 and TRBJ2-6; no definite D call. Germline V gene lookup returns CDR1 SGHNT and CDR2 YYREEE (reference sequence). The CDR3 runs to 14 residues. Trimming removed 4 bases from V and 0 bases from J, with 5 bases in between. The CDR3 DNA follows: TGTGCCAGCAGCCCTGTCTCTGGGGCCAACGTCCTGACTTTC. It yields the protein CASSPVSGANVLTF. The variable domain in full, completed from reference TRBV5-4 and TRBJ2-6, reads ETGVTQSPTHLIKTRGQQVTLRCSSQSGHNTVSWYQQALGQGPQFIFQYYREEENGRGNFPPRFSGLQFPNYSSELNVNALELDDSALYLCASSPVSGANVLTFGAGSRLTVL.

The sample holds a few counts of this clonotype. The chain uses TRBV14 and TRBJ2-3; D is unclear. Germline V gene lookup returns CDR1 SGHDN and CDR2 FVKESK. This CDR3 has 16 residues. Trimming removed 0 bases at V and 3 bases at J, with 13 bases between. The CDR3 DNA sequence: TGTGCCAGCAGCCAAGATTACCCACCGAGAACAGATACGCAGTATTTT. It yields the protein CASSQDYPPRTDTQYF.

This clonotype was counted between two and nine times. The V and J genes are TRBV4-1 and TRBJ2-1; TRBD2 might be the D (7 bases). Trimming cost V 1 base and J 5 bases, with 12 bases left between them. The CDR3 is 15 residues long. In germline, CDR1 is MGHRA, CDR2 YSYEKL. The CDR3 sequence: CASSQAPRGHNEQFF. The CDR3 DNA follows: TGCGCCAGCAGCCAAGCCCCGCGGGGGCACAATGAGCAGTTCTTC.

This clonotype appeared a few times. The chain recombines TRBV6-1 with TRBJ1-2; D remains unclear. Trimming removed 0 bases at V and 3 bases at J, with 8 bases between. Germline V gene data show CDR1 as MNHNS and CDR2 as SASEGT. The CDR3 loop spans 14 amino acids. The CDR3 here is CASSEADNDYGYTF. The DNA for the CDR3 is TGTGCCAGCAGTGAAGCTGACAATGACTATGGCTACACCTTC.

This chain joins TRBV7-8 and TRBJ2-7; 7 bases agree with TRBD2. The trim removed 1 base at V and 3 bases at J, leaving 3 bases unmatched. Germline assignment: CDR1 SGHVS and CDR2 FQNEAQ. The CDR3 is 14 amino acids. This CDR3 is CASSLGGRLYEQYV. The CDR3 DNA reads as TGTGCCAGCAGCTTAGGCGGGAGACTCTACGAGCAGTACGTC.

This clonotype was picked up a small number of times. The chain combines TRBV12-3 or TRBV12-4 with TRBJ2-2, with 13 bases identical to TRBD2. The CDR3 is 17 amino acids. With V trimmed by 0 bases and J by 6 bases, 4 bases remained unmatched. For the CDR3, the DNA is TGTGCCAGCAGTTTAGCGGAACTAGCGGGAGGGTCCGGGGAGCTGTTTTTT. Protein sequence: CASSLAELAGGSGELFF.

The V and J genes are TRBV4-1 and TRBJ2-1; the D is unclear. The CDR3 spans 15 residues. Germline-derived CDR1 and CDR2 are MGHRA and YSYEKL. The ends were cut back, 1 base at V and 12 bases at J, with 19 bases in the middle. CDR3 region: CASSQGLLGLSAQFF. In DNA form, the CDR3 reads TGCGCCAGCAGCCAAGGCCTCCTGGGCTTGTCGGCGCAGTTCTTC.

At least ten counts were recorded for this clonotype. V is TRBV29-1 and J is TRBJ2-5; D perhaps matches TRBD2 (7 bases). CDR3 size: 11 residues. CDR1 SQVTM and CDR2 ANQGSEA come from the germline V gene. V lost 8 bases to trimming and J lost 7 bases, with 14 bases between them. DNA of the CDR3: TGCAGCTACGGGGGGCTCGGGACCCAGTACTTC. Translation: CSYGGLGTQYF.

At least ten counts were recorded for this clonotype. The CDR3 region is CAISESKTGGNQPQHF. CDR3 bases: TGTGCCATCAGTGAGTCGAAAACAGGGGGCAATCAGCCCCAGCATTTT. This sequence joins TRBV10-3 and TRBJ1-5; TRBD1 matches 7 bases. With V trimmed by 0 bases and J by 2 bases, 4 bases remained unmatched. The germline V gene encodes CDR1 ENHRY and CDR2 SYGVKD. CDR3 length: 16 amino acids.

The sample holds a few counts of this clonotype. The chain uses TRBV20-1 and TRBJ2-3; D could derive from TRBD1 or TRBD2 (5 bases each). The CDR3 is 15 amino acids. CDR1 is DFQATT, CDR2 SNEGSKA, per germline (reference sequence). V lost 1 base and J lost 0, with 11 bases in between. CDR3 nucleotides: TGCAGTGCTAGAGGTCGGGACCATAGCACAGATACGCAGTATTTT. Residues: CSARGRDHSTDTQYF.

The chain is built from TRBV20-1 and TRBJ2-2; D may be TRBD2 (6 bases). Germline V gives CDR1 DFQATT, CDR2 SNEGSKA (reference sequence). V lost 2 bases to trimming and J lost 4 bases, with 11 bases between them. The CDR3 covers 14 residues. For the CDR3, the DNA is TGCAGTGCTAGATTCCCCGGGGGCACCGGGGAGCTGTTTTTT. Its translation: CSARFPGGTGELFF.

The rearrangement links TRBV5-5 to TRBJ2-7, with 9 nucleotides matching TRBD1. Germline CDR1 reads SGHKS; CDR2 reads YYEKEE (reference sequence). The V segment lost 4 bases and the J segment 1 base; nucleotides outside the gene matches: 9. The CDR3 extends over 16 amino acids. Here the CDR3 reads CASSTTGGADSYEQYF. DNA for the CDR3: TGTGCCAGCAGCACTACAGGGGGCGCCGATTCCTACGAGCAGTACTTC.

The chain combines TRBV3-1 with TRBJ2-2; D unclear. CDR1 is LGHDT, CDR2 YNNKEL, per germline (reference sequence). CDR3 size: 12 residues. Trimming removed 2 bases from V and 3 bases from J, with 1 base in between. DNA of the CDR3: TGTGCCAGCAGCCAACACACCGGGGAGCTGTTTTTT. Translating it yields CASSQHTGELFF. Combining the CDR3 with reference TRBV3-1 and TRBJ2-2 gives the whole variable domain DTAVSQTPKYLVTQMGNDKSIKCEQNLGHDTMYWYKQDSKKFLKIMFSYNNKELIINETVPNRFSPKSPDKAHLNLHINSLELGDSAVYFCASSQHTGELFFGEGSRLTVL.

This clonotype was counted ten times or more. The rearrangement links TRBV10-3 to TRBJ2-3, with TRBD2 as a possible D gene (6 bases). Trimming removed 3 bases at V and 0 bases at J, with 13 bases between. Germline assignment: CDR1 ENHRY and CDR2 SYGVKD. This CDR3 has 16 amino acids. The CDR3 DNA is TGTGCCATCAGTGAATATAGCGGAACCAGCACAGATACGCAGTATTTT. It specifies CAISEYSGTSTDTQYF.

The chain couples TRBV5-1 to TRBJ2-5; 8 bases are a match to TRBD2. CDR3 length: 15 residues. V lost 6 bases and J lost 4; bases outside the gene matches: 11. From germline, CDR1 is SGHRS and CDR2 YFSETQ. The CDR3 sequence is CASNLAAGGGETQYF. The CDR3 coding sequence is TGCGCCAGCAACCTTGCGGCGGGAGGAGGAGAGACCCAGTACTTC.

The table lists this clonotype with a few counts. The gene calls are TRBV12-3 or TRBV12-4 and TRBJ1-1, with TRBD1 identical over 7 bases. The CDR3 totals 14 residues. The V segment lost 6 bases and the J segment 1 base; nucleotides outside the gene matches: 5. The CDR3 DNA follows: TGTGCCAGCAGCCATCAGGGGGAGAACACTGAAGCTTTCTTT. This sequence encodes CASSHQGENTEAFF.

This clonotype was counted at least ten times. V is TRBV5-1 and J is TRBJ2-1; 11 bases match TRBD2. From germline, CDR1 is SGHRS and CDR2 YFSETQ. The CDR3 is 14 amino acids. V lost 9 bases and J lost 4; bases outside the gene matches: 6. As DNA, the CDR3 is TGCGCCACCAGACTAGCGGGACCTTACAATGAGCAGTTCTTC. It translates to CATRLAGPYNEQFF.

This clonotype has more than one count but fewer than ten. The chain employs TRBV24-1 and TRBJ2-1; D may be TRBD1 or TRBD2 (5 bases each). In germline, CDR1 is KGHDR, CDR2 SFDVKD. The CDR3 contains 16 residues. Deletions cut 4 bases from V and 1 base from J, with 13 bases between. The CDR3 loop reads CATSDTPGPSYNEQFF. CDR3 coding DNA: TGTGCCACCAGTGACACACCGGGGCCTTCCTACAATGAGCAGTTCTTC.

A remark on this clonotype: It is likely a read error, because the conserved phenylalanine at the end of the CDR3 is missing. The rearrangement joins TRBV12-5 to TRBJ2-1; 10 bases match TRBD1. J was trimmed by 7 bases and V by 5 bases; bases with no gene match: 5. The germline gives CDR1 LGHNT, CDR2 FRNRAP. The CDR3 covers 14 residues. The CDR3 DNA is TGTGCTAGTGGTCTATGGGACAGGGGTAATGAGCAGTTCCTC. Translation: CASGLWDRGNEQFL.

The rearrangement uses TRBV29-1 and TRBJ1-2; possibly TRBD1 for D (6 bases). This CDR3 region has 13 residues. CDR1 and CDR2 from the germline V gene are SQVTM and ANQGSEA. The ends were cut back, 4 bases at V and 7 bases at J, with 16 bases in the middle. The CDR3 DNA sequence: TGCAGCGTTGGTCACAGGGATCACAGTGGCTACACCTTC. It codes for CSVGHRDHSGYTF.